The next 15 T cell receptor beta chains were all read from a single sample in a study of blood T cell repertoires in COVID-19. Profiling relied on immunoSEQ multiplex PCR, and the TCRdb table lists in-frame clones only, not all of them. The sample yields about 240,000 clones, more than 75% seen once. Specimen: peripheral blood. These receptors originate from an older woman with active or convalescent COVID-19.

This clone has just one count. The rearrangement joins TRBV15 to TRBJ1-3; D might be TRBD1 (5 bases). There are 13 residues in the CDR3. The V and J ends lost 8 bases and 7 bases respectively, with 15 bases between them. CDR1 LNHNV and CDR2 YYDKDF come from the germline V gene (reference sequence). For the CDR3, the DNA is TGTGCCACCGGGGGGGGATACAGCAACACCATATATTTT. Translated: CATGGGYSNTIYF.

V is TRBV6-5 and J is TRBJ2-5; TRBD2 aligns across 12 bases. Germline V lookup: CDR1 MNHEY, CDR2 SVGAGI. V was clipped by 7 bases and J by 5 bases; unmatched bases: 8. The CDR3 sequence is 15 residues long. This CDR3 reads CASTASGGAGETQYF. The CDR3 nucleotides are TGTGCCAGCACTGCTAGCGGGGGGGCCGGGGAGACCCAGTACTTC.

The J gene is TRBJ1-2, the V gene TRBV12-3 or TRBV12-4; D unclear. There are 11 residues in the CDR3. V lost 7 bases to trimming and J lost 7 bases, with 10 bases between them. The CDR3 loop is CASTRNGGYTF. In DNA, the CDR3 is TGTGCCAGCACCCGAAACGGTGGCTACACCTTC.

The chain combines TRBV3-1 (or the pseudogene TRBV3-2) with TRBJ1-6; 7 bases match TRBD1. V trimming: 4 bases; J trimming: 10 bases; junction bases outside the gene matches: 4. In germline, CDR1 is LGHDT, CDR2 YNNKEL (reference sequence). This CDR3 comprises 13 residues. The CDR3 DNA follows: TGTGCCAGCAGCCCCCCAGGGGGATCACCCCTCCACTTT. Protein: CASSPPGGSPLHF.

This clone has a single count. The gene calls are TRBV14 and TRBJ2-7; TRBD1 aligns across 7 bases. Germline V gene data show CDR1 as SGHDN and CDR2 as FVKESK. With 8 bases clipped from V and 4 bases from J, the junction kept 5 bases outside the gene matches. This CDR3 spans 12 amino acids. The CDR3 sequence: CASGRQGYEQYF. The CDR3 nucleotides read TGTGCCAGCGGGAGACAGGGATACGAGCAGTACTTC.

This chain uses TRBV7-2 with TRBJ1-5, with 10 bases aligning to TRBD1. From germline, CDR1 is SGHTA and CDR2 FQGNSA. This CDR3 contains 17 residues. V gave up 5 bases and J gave up 0 bases; unmatched junction bases: 7. CDR3 sequence: CASSPRQGAHSNQPQHF. In DNA, the CDR3 is TGTGCCAGCAGCCCCCGACAGGGGGCGCATAGCAATCAGCCCCAGCATTTT.

In the case of this clone: Other DNA sequences of this sample code for an identical CDR3. V usage is TRBV2 and J usage is TRBJ2-3, with a weak D call TRBD2 (6 bases). V was shortened by 6 bases and J by 4 bases, with 8 bases between the two germline ends. The CDR3 length is 12 residues. Germline lookup yields CDR1 SNHLY and CDR2 FYNNEI. The CDR3 region has the DNA TGTGCCAGCAGCGGGGAGGCAGATACGCAGTATTTT. Encoded protein: CASSGEADTQYF.

This clone was counted ten times or more. V gene TRBV29-1 combines with J gene TRBJ1-2, with D possibly TRBD1 on 6 matching bases. CDR1 and CDR2 from the germline V gene are SQVTM and ANQGSEA. V lost 7 bases to trimming and J lost 4 bases, with 16 bases between them. The CDR3 is 13 amino acids. CDR3 loop: CSAAHTGTYGYTF. For the CDR3, the DNA is TGCAGCGCCGCGCATACAGGGACCTATGGCTACACCTTC. The entire variable domain, with the rest obtained from reference TRBV29-1 and TRBJ1-2, is as follows: SAVISQKPSRDICQRGTSLTIQCQVDSQVTMMFWYRQQPGQSLTLIATANQGSEATYESGFVIDKFPISRPNLTFSTLTVSNMSPEDSSIYLCSAAHTGTYGYTFGSGTRLTVV.

The V and J genes are TRBV12-3 or TRBV12-4 and TRBJ2-1, with D unresolved. V lost 6 bases, J lost 2 bases, and 8 bases lay in between. The CDR3 spans 13 residues. The CDR3 DNA follows: TGTGCCAGCAGACCAGGAACCTACAATGAGCAGTTCTTC. Translating gives CASRPGTYNEQFF.

This rearrangement joins TRBV9 to TRBJ1-1; 7 positions match TRBD1. The CDR3 spans 13 residues. V lost 0 bases to trimming and J lost 4 bases; unmatched junction nucleotides: 0. The germline gives CDR1 SGDLS, CDR2 YYNGEE. CDR3 protein: CASSVGQGTEAFF. CDR3 in DNA: TGTGCCAGCAGCGTAGGACAGGGCACTGAAGCTTTCTTT.

The rearrangement links TRBV5-4 to TRBJ1-4; no firm D call. Per the germline V gene, CDR1 is SGHNT and CDR2 is YYREEE (reference sequence). V was pared by 0 bases and J by 6 bases, with 9 bases between. This CDR3 comprises 14 residues. Here the CDR3 DNA reads TGTGCCAGCAGCTTGGACGGGAGGGATGAAAAACTGTTTTTT. Its protein is CASSLDGRDEKLFF.

The chain recombines TRBV18 with TRBJ1-6; tentatively, D is TRBD1 (5 bases). Trimming pared 4 bases from V and 16 bases from J, leaving 17 bases between. The germline V gene encodes CDR1 KGHSH and CDR2 LQKENI. The CDR3 is made up of 13 amino acids. The CDR3 loop reads CASSRGHSEILHF. The CDR3, as DNA: TGTGCCAGCTCACGCGGACATTCGGAGATACTCCACTTT.

This chain links TRBV6-2 or TRBV6-3 with TRBJ2-1, with TRBD1 matching over 8 bases. Trimming removed 5 bases from V and 2 bases from J; junction bases left unmatched: 14. The germline V gene encodes CDR1 MNHEY and CDR2 SVGEGT. The CDR3 runs to 18 residues. This chain's CDR3 is CASSPMTGVVVAYNEQFF. The CDR3 nucleotides read TGTGCCAGCAGTCCGATGACAGGGGTCGTTGTCGCCTACAATGAGCAGTTCTTC.

The chain joins TRBV19 to TRBJ2-3, with 12 bases that match TRBD2. After removal of 5 bases from V and 3 bases from J, the junction contained 9 bases not matched to a gene. This CDR3 has 17 residues. Germline CDR1 and CDR2: LNHDA and SQIVND (reference sequence). The CDR3 DNA is TGTGCCAGTAGTCCGAGGCCGCTAGCGGGGGGGACAGATACGCAGTATTTT. Translating gives CASSPRPLAGGTDTQYF.

Details on this clone: A read error may account for a junction end that differs from germline. The chain links TRBV3-1 (or the pseudogene TRBV3-2) to TRBJ2-1; 12 nucleotides agree with TRBD1. Germline CDR1 LGHDT, CDR2 YNNKEL (reference sequence). The CDR3 runs 13 residues. CDR3 bases: TGTGCCAGCAGGCTACCAGGGACAGGGGGCTTAGTCTTC. This translates into CASRLPGTGGLVF.